This TCR beta chain was sequenced during a study of blood T cell repertoires in COVID-19. In the study overall: Acute and convalescent COVID-19 specimens originated in the United States, Italy and Spain. Nucleic acid was either cDNA or gDNA, and it came from T cells, B-cell-depleted T cells, or PBMCs.

The Seattle site enrolled patients during active infection and followed them longitudinally. CDR1 and CDR2 (germline): GTSNPN, SVGIG (reference sequence). The CDR3 covers 14 residues. Unmatched junction bases numbered 5, after V lost 1 base and J lost 2 bases. The authors' processing: Cell counts per sample came from amplifying reference gene primers. Only in-frame clones appear in the TCRdb table, and some are missing; sequencing was by immunoSEQ multiplex PCR. D and trimming come from the DNA, and the V and J calls and clone size come from that table. Here the sample spans approximately 330,000 clones, about 91% being singletons.

The sample taken for sequencing was peripheral blood. The TCR sequence derives from a man aged 25-45 years with COVID-19, enrolled during active disease. J is TRBJ2-7 and V is TRBV30, with 7 bases matching TRBD1. The chain's CDR3 is CAWSGQGLTYEQYF. CDR3 bases: TGTGCCTGGAGTGGACAGGGCCTTACCTACGAGCAGTACTTC.